This T cell receptor (beta chain) was sequenced during a study of glioma-infiltrating T cells after dendritic cell vaccination. The method was immunoSEQ multiplex PCR; TCRdb's version includes in-frame clones alone and lacks a portion of them. The repertoire includes more than 60,000 clones, approximately 85% of them detected once, and 9.2% sits in the top ten. Trimming left V 7 bases short and J 6 bases short, with 11 bases between. CDR1 is SGHRS, CDR2 YFSETQ, per germline. The CDR3 has 11 amino acids. The receptor comes from a human donor with glioblastoma. The genes are TRBV5-1 and TRBJ2-7, with D perhaps TRBD2 (6 bases). Sequenced here: blood, sampled before dendritic cell vaccination. The CDR3 reads CASSGEVEQYF. DNA of the CDR3: TGCGCCAGCTCGGGGGAAGTCGAGCAGTACTTC.